This TCR beta chain emerged from a study of cytomegalovirus exposure and HLA in healthy donors (dated by TCRdb to about 2017). At the level of the whole study: In an earlier analysis of about 560 of the donors, 276 Gb of sequence data and 95 million to 130 million unique TCR beta sequences from 180 million or so T cells were reported. Alongside the repertoire data, information on donor age, sex, ethnicity and CMV serostatus was compiled. Rather than drawing on any new phenotypic data, the later analysis identified candidate immune exposures from TCR beta sequences and the way those sequences occurred across donors. Both class I and class II loci were covered by HLA typing, at four-digit resolution. Of the 350 to 450 genotyped donors, 65% to 90% fell in the genetic ancestry cluster associated with self-reported Caucasian donors. To predict cytomegalovirus infection status, the study combined high-throughput TCR immunosequencing, statistical association of individual TCRs with disease status, and machine learning. An earlier analysis of several hundred of the donors applied high-throughput TCR beta sequencing to assess whether each TCR beta V gene segment acted as functional or pseudogenic. All discovery cohort repertoires had been generated on a single sequencing platform. In a later genetic analysis, genome-wide SNP genotypes for about 55% of the roughly 670 donors were used, and that subset was treated as a discovery cohort. Typing coverage differed by locus: A, B, C, DRB1 and DQB1 were typed in about 629-630 donors, DQA1 in approximately 520, DPA1 in approximately 600, and DPB1 in around 490. In addition to the first cohort of roughly 670 subjects, a separate validation cohort of approximately 110 different subjects was used. Because of strong linkage in the cohort, roughly five DR-DQ haplotypes were treated as single units for association and clustering. In a later analysis, previously published TCR beta repertoires from roughly 710 donors were re-analyzed and high-resolution HLA genotyping was added so that TCR occurrence patterns could be studied. The T cell repertoires of 670 or so subjects were profiled by immunosequencing and related to cytomegalovirus serostatus. The study aimed to test whether signatures of past pathogen exposure could be identified by cataloging public T cell receptors. Approximately 300 gigabases of sequencing data and 75 million to 85 million unique TCR sequences made up an early release that covered approximately 620 HLA-typed donors. Across approximately 400 genotyped donors of the cohort, an average of roughly 200,000 unique TCR beta nucleotide sequences per donor were sequenced, and 15% to 20% of those sequences were non-productive. General conclusions and limits of the study: Linkage disequilibrium might explain the correlated functional status among segregating V segments, but an unknown experimental factor could not be excluded. Most TCR sequences were observed very rarely across donors, whereas some public TCRs were present in many individuals. Compared with the approximately 720-donor mean, donors in an Asian-associated ancestry cluster had fewer N-insertions in productive TCRs, according to a later genetic analysis. In the study, some 180 TCR beta chains were listed as associated with cytomegalovirus. In vitro tests confirmed that a few of the cytomegalovirus-associated TCR beta chains recognize cytomegalovirus antigens. Specific HLA alleles were associated with 16,951 TCR beta sequences at a false discovery rate of 0.05 in a later analysis. A further reported finding was that TCR beta sequences accurately predicted the HLA-A and HLA-B alleles for most subjects in the first cohort. Assigning TCR associations to individual alleles was difficult when HLA alleles, especially DR and DQ, strongly co-occurred. An association between a missense DCLRE1C variant and V-gene and J-gene trimming of TCR beta chains was found in a later genetic analysis and replicated in an independent cohort. Some IMGT-functional V segments, including TRBV6-2 and TRBV6-3, could not be told apart with the 87-base-pair reads, so those segments were excluded. In a later analysis, most CMV-associated TCR beta chains were found to appear HLA-restricted, with HLA associations seemingly driven largely by CMV exposure. In an earlier analysis of some 500 of the donors, most TCR beta V segments were observed in productive rearrangements about 87% or about 30% of the time, broadly matching IMGT annotations. The only immune exposure information available for the cohort was CMV serostatus. In both the original and validation cohorts, the classifier was reported to diagnose cytomegalovirus status with high specificity and sensitivity. A later analysis reported that several top co-occurrence clusters appeared linked to parvovirus B19, influenza, CMV and Epstein-Barr virus. A cluster of highly shared sequence variants was judged likely to represent a technical artifact of the sequencing pipeline. In a later analysis, HLA-associated TCR beta chains showed more clonal expansion and lower generation probabilities than non-associated chains that were equally common. The cohort was sequenced for TCR beta chains only, and without alpha or paired-chain data the features that could be detected were limited. Because counts were too low, approximately 18 rarely observed V segments, including chromosome 9 orphons, were excluded from the earlier analysis of 587 of the donors. Roughly uniform sequencing depth across donors was assumed in presence/absence analyses, although this assumption may not hold. Because some donors lacked HLA typing at each locus, the association tests relied only on the typed subset. A later analysis found that TCR association rates varied across HLA loci, with DRB1 alleles showing the most associated TCRs and HLA-C alleles the fewest. The authors suggested that the approach could potentially be extended to other disease states and immunological phenotypes.

CDR1 and CDR2 are read off the germline V gene as SNHLY and FYNNEI. The CDR3 covers 14 residues, taking in both the cysteine and the phenylalanine. Only CDR3 DNA remains: 42 bases, in frame from the first base. V and J lose 6 bases and 3 bases, and a span of 15 bases separates them. Library preparation employed the immunoSEQ multiplex PCR assay. The multiplex PCR relied on a mix of 60 forward primers for TCR Vbeta segments and 13 reverse primers for TCR Jbeta segments. A multiplex PCR assay on genomic DNA amplified the CDR3 region of rearranged TCR beta genes. The Illumina HiSeq System was used to sequence the amplified TCR beta libraries as 87-base-pair reads. Under the source paper's analysis protocol: In a later analysis, some 80 million unique TCR beta chains were counted across the roughly 700 repertoires, and around 10 million of these chains were shared by at least two donors. Raw reads were error-corrected and collapsed into unique sequences with a nearest-neighbor algorithm that merged closely related sequences to remove PCR and sequencing errors. Alignment of CDR3 sequences to IMGT reference sequences was used to assign V, D and J gene segments. Each retained sequence needed at least a six-nucleotide match to both a V gene segment and a J gene segment. A rearrangement counted as productive if the CDR3 had no stop codons and remained in frame with V and J, and every other rearrangement counted as non-productive. CDR3 was defined according to IMGT convention as the region running from the second conserved V-encoded cysteine to the conserved J-encoded phenylalanine. The earlier analysis of 587 of the donors excluded sequences that lacked an unambiguous match to a single V gene segment. In an earlier analysis of around 590 of the donors, a V segment was called functional when productive rearrangements were above 56.7%, and segregating when the standard deviation between donors exceeded 5%. A statistical classification framework was built to diagnose cytomegalovirus status from the catalog of TCR beta chain sequences. V and J gene assignment, in a later analysis, came from comparing TCR nucleotide sequences with IMGT/GENE-DB human TR gene sequences. The TCRdist pipeline was used in a later analysis to assign CDR3 sequences and most-parsimonious VDJ recombination scenarios. In a later analysis, each TCR beta chain was defined by its CDR3 amino acid sequence together with its V-gene family, and reads without a unique V-gene family were excluded. A later analysis removed 600 or so highly shared, low-generation-probability nucleotide sequences to deal with suspected cross-contamination and a sequencing artifact. A later analysis calculated a clonal expansion index for each public chain from normalized within-repertoire ranks of inferred template counts. Generation probabilities in a later analysis came from a VDJ recombination model fitted to out-of-frame rearrangements, and those results were checked against IGoR. In a later analysis, TCR-TCR, TCR-HLA and TCR-CMV co-occurrence was scored with hypergeometric tests, and a repertoire-size bias correction was applied to TCR pairs. To estimate false discovery rates, a later analysis permuted the HLA or CMV assignments 20 times. In a later analysis, co-occurring TCRs were grouped using DBSCAN, and TCRdist sequence similarity was added for clustering within HLA-allele-positive subsets. Repertoires with fewer than 30,000 or more than 120,000 public chains, plus five repertoires with anomalous nucleotide sharing, were excluded from co-occurrence clustering. As stored in TCRdb, this immuneACCESS dataset retains in-frame rearrangements with V and J assigned. A fraction of the clones does not appear; measured against another copy, unresolved V genes explain less than half of the discrepancy, and the remainder lacks a known reason. V and J calls and clone size are given by that table; D and trimming were obtained from the DNA. This sample is represented by 150,000 to 200,000 clones; around 86% of them were singletons. The ten largest make up about 1.9% of the sample.

As regards this clone: There is no known antigen for this receptor. Base qualities were left out, and no much larger clone turns up one base away.

The cohort was made up of 650 to 700 healthy bone marrow donors. Cohort members were all nominally healthy when sampled, although unrecorded immune exposures were likely present. Of the roughly 670 cohort members, 250 to 300 had a positive CMV serostatus and 350 to 450 had a negative one, while no CMV serostatus was recorded for the donor. A peripheral blood sample was provided by each donor, and peripheral blood mononuclear cells were used for TCR beta sequencing. The Qiagen DNeasy Blood Extraction Kit was used to extract genomic DNA from the blood cell samples. The clonotype was recovered from a human donor in good health. The specimen was PBMCs. The chain joins TRBV2 to TRBJ2-7; the D gene cannot be named for sure. The nucleotides read TGTGCCAGCAGACCCATGAGCCGCGGCTACGAGCAGTACTTC. Translated, this is CASRPMSRGYEQYF.